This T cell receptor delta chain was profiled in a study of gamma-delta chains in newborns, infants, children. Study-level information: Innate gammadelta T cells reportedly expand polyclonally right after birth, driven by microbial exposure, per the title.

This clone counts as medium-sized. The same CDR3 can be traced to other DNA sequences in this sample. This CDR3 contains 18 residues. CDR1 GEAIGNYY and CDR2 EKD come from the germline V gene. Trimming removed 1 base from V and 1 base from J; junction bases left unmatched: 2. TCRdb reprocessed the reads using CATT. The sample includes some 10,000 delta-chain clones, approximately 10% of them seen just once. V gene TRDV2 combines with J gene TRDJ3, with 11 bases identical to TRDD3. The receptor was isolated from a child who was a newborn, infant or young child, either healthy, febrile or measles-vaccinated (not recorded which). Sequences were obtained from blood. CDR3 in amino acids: CACDTGGYASWDTRQMFF. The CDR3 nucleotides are TGTGCCTGTGACACTGGGGGATACGCGTCCTGGGACACCCGACAGATGTTTTTC.